This is a list of T cell receptor beta chains from one sample in a study of T-cell reconstitution after alpha-beta-depleted transplantation in children. TCRdb processed the PCR reads anew with MiXCR; each CDR3 protein has one entry. The table lists about 460,000 distinct CDR3 sequences, roughly an eighth of them singletons. The starting material was PBMCs from the stem cell graft donor, obtained from the stem cell graft. The source of these receptors is a human donor who donated a stem cell graft to a child with combined immunodeficiency. The CDR3 runs from the conserved cysteine through the conserved F or W. The order of the fields is D gene, V gene, clone size, J gene, CDR3 DNA, CDR3 protein. The D gene is left open where the match is weak. Some rows mark clone size as missing; the rest say once, few, many or name a class of expanded clone.

>NA|TRBV20-1|few|TRBJ1-5
TGCAGTGCTGGATCACCTCTGGGTAGCAATCAGCCCCAGCATTTT
CSAGSPLGSNQPQHF
>NA|TRBV12-3/TRBV12-4|few|TRBJ1-2
TGTGCCAGCAGTTTAGCCCTCAACCAGGGTGTATATGGCTACACCTTC
CASSLALNQGVYGYTF
>TRBD2|TRBV7-7|NA|TRBJ2-6
TGTGCTAGCAGCTCGGGACTAGCGGGGGTCTCTGGGGCCAACGTCCTGACTTTC
CASSSGLAGVSGANVLTF
>TRBD1|TRBV19|NA|TRBJ1-5
TGTGCCAGTAGTATAGCAAGACAGGGAGGCCAGCCCCAGCATTTT
CASSIARQGGQPQHF
>NA|TRBV11-2|few|TRBJ1-5
TGTGCCAGCAGCTTAGAAGCCGGACTGATCAATCAGCCCCAGCATTTT
CASSLEAGLINQPQHF
>NA|TRBV7-2|once|TRBJ2-7
TGTGCCAGCAGCTTAGGTCGGGGGGCCCGCGAGCAGTACTTC
CASSLGRGAREQYF
>NA|TRBV5-4|few|TRBJ1-5
TGTGCCAGCAGCTCCTGGGGGGATCAGCCCCAGCATTTT
CASSSWGDQPQHF
>NA|TRBV18|many|TRBJ1-2
TGTGCCAGCTCACCCGGCTTCAGTAACTATGGCTACACCTTC
CASSPGFSNYGYTF
>NA|TRBV11-1|NA|TRBJ2-1
TGTGCCAGCAGCTTAAGGGGGCGTGGGGGGACCTATTACTACAATGAGCAGTTCTTC
CASSLRGRGGTYYYNEQFF
>NA|TRBV7-9|many|TRBJ2-1
TGTGCCAGCAGCCGAACCCCATATATGGAGCAGTTCTTC
CASSRTPYMEQFF
>NA|TRBV12-3/TRBV12-4|NA|TRBJ2-3
TGTGCCAGCAGCCCTCGAGGGAGAACAGATACGCAGTATTTT
CASSPRGRTDTQYF